This TCR beta chain was identified during a study of shared clonotypes between healthy human individuals. Study-wide results and limits: Non-shared clonotypes displayed generation probabilities falling below those of clonotypes present in all four donors. The researchers took only blood, and tissue repertoires probably look different. In general, naive subsets displayed greater estimated richness than memory subsets did.

Profiled with immunoSEQ multiplex PCR; TCRdb holds only in-frame clones, not every one. The sample carries 550,000 to 650,000 clones, approximately 96% recorded once. Remarks on this clone: Its specificity is unknown.

Naive CD8 cells, CD45RO-negative and positively selected for CCR7, excluded terminally differentiated effector memory CD45RA+ cells. Nashville, Tennessee was home to all donors, who were Caucasian adults. This CDR3 comprises 15 residues. V dropped 4 bases and J dropped 8; count of bases not matched to a gene: 5. Germline loops: CDR1 LGHNA, CDR2 YNFKEQ. The chain couples TRBV4-2 to TRBJ2-1, with 13 bases fitting TRBD2. The specimen sequenced was naive CD8+ T cells sorted from blood. The TCR originated in a woman under 40 in good health. The CDR3 DNA follows: TGTGCCAGCAGCCCTTGGACTAGCGGGAGTTATGAGCAGTTCTTC. It encodes CASSPWTSGSYEQFF.